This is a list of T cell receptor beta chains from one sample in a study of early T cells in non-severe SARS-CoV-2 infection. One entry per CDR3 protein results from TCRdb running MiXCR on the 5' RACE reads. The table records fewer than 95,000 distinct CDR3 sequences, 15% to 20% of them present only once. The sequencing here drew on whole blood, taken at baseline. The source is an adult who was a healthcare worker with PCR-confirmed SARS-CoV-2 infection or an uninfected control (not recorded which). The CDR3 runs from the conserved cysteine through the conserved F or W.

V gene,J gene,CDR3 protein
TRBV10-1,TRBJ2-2,CASSETYTGELFF
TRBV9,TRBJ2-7,CASSPSGVDYEQYF
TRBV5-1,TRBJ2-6,CASSGRSPGANVLTF
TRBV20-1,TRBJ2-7,CSAFKSGRSEQYF
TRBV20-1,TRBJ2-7,CSAPRRASGSNEQYF
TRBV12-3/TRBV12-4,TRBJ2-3,CASSFVGGTDTQYF
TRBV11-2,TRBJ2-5,CASSLEGRGTQYF
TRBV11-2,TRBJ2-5,CASSPRILAGETQYF
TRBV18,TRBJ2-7,CASSPAGANYEQYF
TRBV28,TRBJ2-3,CASSLLPDTQYF
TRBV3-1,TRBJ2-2,CASSQDHGGTPGRTGELFF
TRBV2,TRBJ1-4,CASSVGLAEKLFF
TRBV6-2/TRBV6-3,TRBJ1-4,CASSGAVLEKLFF
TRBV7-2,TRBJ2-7,CASSLGWDSLSYEQYF
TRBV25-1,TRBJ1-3,CASSEWVSSGNTIYF
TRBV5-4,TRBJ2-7,CASSLNLGGLYEQYF
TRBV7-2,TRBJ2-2,CASSLLRAANTGELFF
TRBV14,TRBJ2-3,CASSQVSEGTDTQYF
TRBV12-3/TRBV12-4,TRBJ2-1,CASSSGGGGSYNEQFF
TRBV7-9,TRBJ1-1,CASSLGAGETEAFF
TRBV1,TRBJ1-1,CTRPHDIGRPRYVTEAFF
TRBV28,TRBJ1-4,CASSLHPGGNEKLFF
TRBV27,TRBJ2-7,CASQRRWATKREFSYEQYF
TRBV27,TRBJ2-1,CASSHTLPAGSYNEQFF
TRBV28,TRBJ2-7,CASSPHGGRYEQYF
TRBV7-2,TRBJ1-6,CASSLGLSSYNSPLHF
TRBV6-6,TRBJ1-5,CASSHNSNQPQHF